These 24 T cell receptor beta chains originate from one sample sequenced in a study of early T cells in non-severe SARS-CoV-2 infection. TCRdb analysed the 5' RACE reads with MiXCR anew, one entry per CDR3 protein. The top ten hold 4.5% to 7% of the sample, which has over 75,000 distinct CDR3 sequences, 14% to 15% seen once. The sample consisted of whole blood. These receptors were obtained from an adult who was a healthcare worker with PCR-confirmed SARS-CoV-2 infection or an uninfected control (not recorded which).

This chain links TRBV18 with TRBJ2-5, with D unresolved. This CDR3 comprises 12 residues. Germline V gene sequence: CDR1 KGHSH, CDR2 LQKENI. V was pared by 3 bases and J by 5 bases, with 7 bases between. CDR3 region: CASSPVLETQYF. In DNA, the CDR3 is TGTGCCAGCTCACCCGTCCTGGAGACCCAGTACTTC.

This clonotype was observed many times. V gene TRBV20-1 combines with J gene TRBJ2-7, with TRBD2 as a possible D gene (7 bases). Germline lookup yields CDR1 DFQATT and CDR2 SNEGSKA (reference sequence). V was shortened by 7 bases and J by 3 bases, with 19 bases between the two germline ends. The CDR3 runs to 14 residues. CDR3 sequence reads: CSVRGRDSYYEQYF. In nucleotides, the CDR3 is TGCAGTGTGAGGGGGAGGGATTCCTACTACGAGCAGTACTTC.

This clonotype has more than one count but fewer than ten. The chain combines TRBV28 with TRBJ2-5; 11 bases align to TRBD2. The length of the CDR3 is 18 residues. V dropped 3 bases and J dropped 3; count of bases not matched to a gene: 12. Germline CDR1 reads MDHEN; CDR2 reads SYDVKM. The CDR3 DNA sequence: TGTGCCAGCAGTTTCTTAGGGACTAGCGGCTGGCGGAAAGAGACCCAGTACTTC. Protein: CASSFLGTSGWRKETQYF. Combining the CDR3 with reference TRBV28 and TRBJ2-5 gives the whole variable domain DVKVTQSSRYLVKRTGEKVFLECVQDMDHENMFWYRQDPGLGLRLIYFSYDVKMKEKGDIPEGYSVSREKKERFSLILESASTNQTSMYLCASSFLGTSGWRKETQYFGPGTRLLVL.

This clonotype was detected only a few times. V gene TRBV4-2 combines with J gene TRBJ1-1; D ambiguous. The CDR3 covers 15 residues. Germline V lookup: CDR1 LGHNA, CDR2 YNFKEQ. The ends were cut back, 0 bases at V and 1 base at J, with 9 bases in the middle. The CDR3 nucleotides read TGTGCCAGCAGCCAAGATGGCAGGAGGAACACTGAAGCTTTCTTT. Its protein product is CASSQDGRRNTEAFF.

This chain uses TRBV11-2 with TRBJ2-7; 8 nucleotides match TRBD1. J was trimmed by 2 bases and V by 5 bases; bases with no gene match: 8. This CDR3 is 15 amino acids long. Per the germline V gene, CDR1 is SGHAT and CDR2 is FQNNGV. This chain's CDR3 is CASSPTGGAAYEQYF. The CDR3 bases are TGTGCCAGCAGCCCCACAGGGGGTGCCGCCTACGAGCAGTACTTC. The full variable domain, completed using reference TRBV11-2 and TRBJ2-7, is EAGVAQSPRYKIIEKRQSVAFWCNPISGHATLYWYQQILGQGPKLLIQFQNNGVVDDSQLPKDRFSAERLKGVDSTLKIQPAKLEDSAVYLCASSPTGGAAYEQYFGPGTRLTVT.

In its sample, this clonotype was seen many times. V and J are TRBV5-1 and TRBJ2-2; 7 bases map to TRBD2. Germline-derived CDR1 and CDR2 are SGHRS and YFSETQ. This CDR3 region has 14 residues. Losses at the gene ends were 4 bases for V and 6 bases for J; bases not matched to a gene: 6. The CDR3 DNA reads as TGCGCCAGCAGCCCCCGGACTAGTTCCGGGGAGCTGTTTTTT. Translating gives CASSPRTSSGELFF.

This clonotype has a count of ten or more. This sequence joins TRBV12-3 or TRBV12-4 and TRBJ1-4, with 8 bases matching TRBD1. This CDR3 has 14 residues. V shed 7 bases and J 8 bases; nucleotides not matched to a gene: 9. The CDR3 nucleotides are TGTGCCAGCACTGACGCAGGGGGCTCGGAAAAACTGTTTTTT. Amino acid sequence: CASTDAGGSEKLFF.

The chain carries TRBV7-2 and TRBJ2-1; D gene ambiguous. Trimming cost V 5 bases and J 8 bases, with 13 bases left between them. Germline V gene data show CDR1 as SGHTA and CDR2 as FQGNSA. This CDR3 contains 13 residues. The CDR3 spells CASSPVMWDEQFF. The DNA for the CDR3 is TGTGCCAGCAGCCCCGTGATGTGGGATGAGCAGTTCTTC.

V gene TRBV5-5 combines with J gene TRBJ2-1; D might be TRBD1 (7 bases). Germline V gene sequence: CDR1 SGHKS, CDR2 YYEKEE (reference sequence). Trimming cost V 3 bases and J 3 bases, with 13 bases left between them. CDR3 length: 15 residues. This chain's CDR3 is CASSSGGSGYNEQFF. CDR3 in DNA: TGTGCCAGCAGCTCAGGGGGGTCAGGCTACAATGAGCAGTTCTTC.

This clonotype has just a few counts. V gene TRBV28 combines with J gene TRBJ2-1; 9 bases map to TRBD1. The germline V gene encodes CDR1 MDHEN and CDR2 SYDVKM. With 2 bases clipped from V and 8 bases from J, the junction kept 4 bases outside the gene matches. The CDR3 has 14 residues. The CDR3 bases are TGTGCCAGCAGTTTAGACAGGGGGGTTGATGAGCAGTTCTTC. This gives the protein CASSLDRGVDEQFF.

This clonotype has more than one count but fewer than ten. This chain uses TRBV11-2 with TRBJ2-3; 8 bases are shared with TRBD2. This CDR3 is built from 16 residues. From germline, CDR1 is SGHAT and CDR2 FQNNGV. V lost 5 bases, J lost 4 bases, and 11 bases stayed unmatched. CDR3 region: CASSTRAGVSADTQYF. DNA for the CDR3: TGTGCCAGCAGCACCCGAGCGGGAGTCTCGGCAGATACGCAGTATTTT. Filled out from reference TRBV11-2 and TRBJ2-3, the complete variable domain reads EAGVAQSPRYKIIEKRQSVAFWCNPISGHATLYWYQQILGQGPKLLIQFQNNGVVDDSQLPKDRFSAERLKGVDSTLKIQPAKLEDSAVYLCASSTRAGVSADTQYFGPGTRLTVL.

This clonotype was observed a few times. The junction departs from the called germline gene at one end, perhaps through a read error. The V call is TRBV28, the J call TRBJ1-1; unclear D gene. Per germline, CDR1 MDHEN and CDR2 SYDVKM. The CDR3 runs 14 residues. For the CDR3, the DNA is TGTGCCAGCAGAGGAAGAGGACCGAACAATGAAGCTTTCTTT. Its translation is CASRGRGPNNEAFF.

The V gene is TRBV11-2, the J gene TRBJ2-3; D is ambiguous. Looked up from germline, CDR1 is SGHAT and CDR2 is FQNNGV. The CDR3 contains 15 residues. V was pared by 2 bases and J by 1 base, with 10 bases between. The CDR3 DNA sequence: TGTGCCAGCAGCTTATCCGTCCAACGCACAGATACGCAGTATTTT. Protein product: CASSLSVQRTDTQYF. The full variable domain, with the rest looked up from reference TRBV11-2 and TRBJ2-3, is EAGVAQSPRYKIIEKRQSVAFWCNPISGHATLYWYQQILGQGPKLLIQFQNNGVVDDSQLPKDRFSAERLKGVDSTLKIQPAKLEDSAVYLCASSLSVQRTDTQYFGPGTRLTVL.

V gene TRBV2 combines with J gene TRBJ2-5; D gene unclear. Trimming took off 0 bases at V and 0 bases at J, with 8 bases between the two ends. The CDR3 is 15 residues long. Germline CDR1 SNHLY, CDR2 FYNNEI. The CDR3, as DNA: TGTGCCAGCAGTGAAGCGCCGGCAGACCAAGAGACCCAGTACTTC. It yields the protein CASSEAPADQETQYF.

This clonotype occurred a few times. For the CDR3, the DNA is TGCGCCAGCAGCCTCCAGTCCGGGACTGTCACAGATACGCAGTATTTT. Encoded protein: CASSLQSGTVTDTQYF. The chain recombines TRBV5-1 with TRBJ2-3; perhaps TRBD2 as D (6 bases). CDR3 length: 16 residues. Germline V gives CDR1 SGHRS, CDR2 YFSETQ. V lost 4 bases to trimming and J lost 2 bases, with 17 bases between them.

This clonotype occurred many times. V gene TRBV7-6 combines with J gene TRBJ2-3; 12 positions agree with TRBD2. CDR3 size: 16 residues. Germline V gives CDR1 SGHVS, CDR2 FNYEAQ. Trimming took 5 bases from V and 2 from J; bases not matched to a gene: 5. CDR3 sequence (DNA): TGTGCCAGCAGCCCTAGCGGGAGGGCCAACACAGATACGCAGTATTTT. Its translation is CASSPSGRANTDTQYF.

This clonotype was seen at least ten times. The chain is built from TRBV7-6 and TRBJ2-2; 8 bases are shared with TRBD2. Germline lookup yields CDR1 SGHVS and CDR2 FNYEAQ. V lost 2 bases, J lost 4 bases, and 15 bases stayed unmatched. This CDR3 contains 19 residues. The CDR3 is CASSLSILAGLGSTGELFF. In DNA form, the CDR3 reads TGTGCCAGCAGCTTATCCATCTTAGCGGGACTTGGATCCACCGGGGAGCTGTTTTTT.

The rearrangement uses TRBV7-2 and TRBJ2-1; 7 bases fit TRBD2. The CDR3 covers 16 residues. The V gene's germline CDR1 is SGHTA and CDR2 FQGNSA. The V segment lost 2 bases and the J segment 1 base; nucleotides outside the gene matches: 5. The CDR3 DNA follows: TGTGCCAGCAGCTTACAAAGTAGCGGGTCCTACAATGAGCAGTTCTTC. Its protein is CASSLQSSGSYNEQFF.

The V call is TRBV28, the J call TRBJ1-4; tentatively, D is TRBD1 (6 bases). V gave up 8 bases and J gave up 3 bases, with 22 bases separating them. CDR1 and CDR2 from the germline V gene are MDHEN and SYDVKM. This CDR3 contains 17 residues. The CDR3 region has the DNA TGTGCCAGCGTCCCGATAGGGACACCATTGGCTAATGAAAAACTGTTTTTT. Encoded protein: CASVPIGTPLANEKLFF.

The chain couples TRBV18 to TRBJ2-3; D gene uncertain. CDR1 and CDR2 (germline): KGHSH, LQKENI. This CDR3 comprises 14 residues. Trimming removed 2 bases at V and 6 bases at J, with 12 bases between. DNA of the CDR3: TGTGCCAGCTCACCAGGGATCTTTTCCGATACGCAGTATTTT. This encodes CASSPGIFSDTQYF. Looking up the rest from reference TRBV18 and TRBJ2-3 gives the full variable domain: NAGVMQNPRHLVRRRGQEARLRCSPMKGHSHVYWYRQLPEEGLKFMVYLQKENIIDESGMPKERFSAEFPKEGPSILRIQQVVRGDSAAYFCASSPGIFSDTQYFGPGTRLTVL.

This clonotype was seen a single time. V gene TRBV28 combines with J gene TRBJ2-7; D not certain. V lost 5 bases to trimming and J lost 4 bases, with 9 bases between them. Germline V lookup: CDR1 MDHEN, CDR2 SYDVKM. The CDR3 length is 12 residues. CDR3 sequence: CASSPSLYEQYF. The CDR3 DNA reads as TGTGCCAGCAGTCCGAGTCTTTACGAGCAGTACTTC.

The V and J genes are TRBV23-1 and TRBJ2-3, with D unclear. TRBV23-1 is reported as an ORF; its role is uncertain. CDR3 size: 15 residues. V was cut by 4 bases and J by 3 bases, with 14 bases left in between. Here the CDR3 reads CASSRGVAETDTQYF. The CDR3 bases are TGCGCCAGCAGTCGTGGGGTAGCAGAAACAGATACGCAGTATTTT.

This clonotype was seen more than once but under ten times. The rearrangement links TRBV29-1 to TRBJ2-3; D not certain. The CDR3 loop spans 10 amino acids. Trimming took 5 bases from V and 0 from J, leaving 0 bases between them. The germline CDR1 and CDR2 sequences are SQVTM and ANQGSEA. The CDR3 DNA is TGCAGCGTTAGCACAGATACGCAGTATTTT. This encodes CSVSTDTQYF.

This clonotype was counted a few times. The CDR3 nucleotides read TGTGCCAGCAGTTCCTTTGGCTACACCTTC. Protein sequence: CASSSFGYTF. The V and J genes are TRBV28 and TRBJ1-2; no clear D gene. This CDR3 is built from 10 residues. Trimming took off 4 bases at V and 7 bases at J, with 4 bases between the two ends. Looked up from germline, CDR1 is MDHEN and CDR2 is SYDVKM.